The 17 T cell receptor beta chains reported below all come from one sample, sequenced in a study of blood T cell repertoires in COVID-19. Method: immunoSEQ multiplex PCR; TCRdb's copy keeps in-frame clones and lacks some. The sample yields approximately 200,000 clones, approximately 90% seen once. The source material was peripheral blood. These receptors were taken from a man between 65 and 85 years old with acute or convalescent COVID-19.

This rearrangement joins TRBV2 to TRBJ1-2; no clear D. The V gene's germline CDR1 is SNHLY and CDR2 FYNNEI. This CDR3 has 13 residues. V lost 7 bases to trimming and J lost 2 bases, with 11 bases between them. The CDR3 sequence: CASKESLNYGYTF. CDR3 sequence (DNA): TGTGCCAGCAAAGAGAGCTTGAACTATGGCTACACCTTC.

The J gene is TRBJ2-1, the V gene TRBV29-1; weak D call: TRBD2 (6 bases). In germline, CDR1 is SQVTM, CDR2 ANQGSEA. V dropped 5 bases and J dropped 15 bases, with 17 bases sitting between them. This CDR3 is 11 amino acids long. The CDR3 protein is CSVITSTAPFF. CDR3 nucleotides: TGCAGCGTTATAACTAGCACGGCGCCGTTCTTC.

This chain links TRBV5-4 with TRBJ2-1, with 8 positions matching TRBD2. Germline-derived CDR1 and CDR2 are SGHNT and YYREEE (reference sequence). There are 14 residues in the CDR3. The V and J ends lost 4 bases and 5 bases, in that order; junction bases with no gene match: 5. The CDR3 DNA reads TGTGCCAGCAGCCCTAGCGGGCGGCACAATGAGCAGTTCTTC. Protein: CASSPSGRHNEQFF.

This clone was seen a single time. The V gene is TRBV19, the J gene TRBJ2-7; TRBD1 matches 8 bases. Germline V gene sequence: CDR1 LNHDA, CDR2 SQIVND (reference sequence). The CDR3 runs to 14 residues. V lost 7 bases, J lost 7 bases, and 12 bases stayed unmatched. CDR3 sequence: CASTAIGQGGEQYF. The CDR3 coding sequence is TGTGCCAGTACCGCAATAGGACAGGGCGGGGAGCAGTACTTC.

V gene TRBV4-3 combines with J gene TRBJ1-3; perhaps TRBD1 as D (5 bases). The CDR3 extends over 15 amino acids. Germline values: CDR1 LGHNA, CDR2 YSLEER. V was trimmed by 0 bases and J by 3 bases, leaving 9 bases between them. The CDR3 here is CASSQDGGGGNTIYF. The CDR3 DNA is TGCGCCAGCAGCCAAGATGGGGGAGGTGGAAACACCATATATTTT.

J is TRBJ2-5 and V is TRBV9, with 10 bases matching TRBD1. J lost 5 bases, V lost 4 bases, and 11 bases had no gene match. Per the germline V gene, CDR1 is SGDLS and CDR2 is YYNGEE. CDR3 length equals 16 residues. CDR3 nucleotide sequence: TGTGCCAGCAGCTTATCGACAGGGGGCGAATCGGAGACCCAGTACTTC. This sequence encodes CASSLSTGGESETQYF. Complete variable domain (other parts from reference TRBV9 and TRBJ2-5): DSGVTQTPKHLITATGQRVTLRCSPRSGDLSVYWYQQSLDQGLQFLIQYYNGEERAKGNILERFSAQQFPDLHSELNLSSLELGDSALYFCASSLSTGGESETQYFGPGTRLLVL.

A few counts support this clone. The chain joins TRBV5-4 to TRBJ1-4, with TRBD1 as a possible D gene (6 bases). The V end was cut by 3 bases, the J end by 5 bases, with 11 bases between. Germline V lookup: CDR1 SGHNT, CDR2 YYREEE (reference sequence). The CDR3 extends over 14 amino acids. The CDR3 DNA reads as TGTGCCAGCAGCTCCCGTGGGGGCAATGAAAAACTGTTTTTT. It encodes CASSSRGGNEKLFF.

This chain uses TRBV2 with TRBJ1-4; 7 bases fit TRBD1. Unmatched junction bases numbered 6, after V lost 5 bases and J lost 3 bases. CDR3 length: 15 residues. Looked up from germline, CDR1 is SNHLY and CDR2 is FYNNEI. The CDR3 DNA follows: TGTGCCAGCAGTCTATCCGGGACAGCTAATGAAAAACTGTTTTTT. It codes for CASSLSGTANEKLFF.

The chain employs TRBV5-1 and TRBJ1-5; tentative D call: TRBD1 (6 bases). The germline CDR1 and CDR2 sequences are SGHRS and YFSETQ. This CDR3 has 15 amino acids. The V gene lost 5 bases and the J gene lost 0 bases, with 12 bases spanning the gap. The CDR3 bases are TGCGCCAGCAGGCGCTCAGGGGATAGCAATCAGCCCCAGCATTTT. This encodes CASRRSGDSNQPQHF. Using reference TRBV5-1 and TRBJ1-5 for the parts outside the CDR3, the full variable domain is KAGVTQTPRYLIKTRGQQVTLSCSPISGHRSVSWYQQTPGQGLQFLFEYFSETQRNKGNFPGRFSGRQFSNSRSEMNVSTLELGDSALYLCASRRSGDSNQPQHFGDGTRLSIL.

The chain couples TRBV6-5 to TRBJ2-7, with 7 bases that match TRBD1. Germline loops: CDR1 MNHEY, CDR2 SVGAGI. With 6 bases clipped from V and 5 bases from J, the junction kept 13 bases outside the gene matches. This CDR3 is built from 15 residues. For the CDR3, the DNA is TGTGCCAGCAGGCGCAACAGGGGAAGGGGCGACGAGCAGTACTTC. This translates into CASRRNRGRGDEQYF.

The gene calls are TRBV5-1 and TRBJ2-1, with TRBD2 matching 13 bases. Trimming at V came to 5 bases and at J to 4 bases, leaving 6 bases not matched to a gene. CDR3 length: 16 amino acids. In germline, CDR1 is SGHRS, CDR2 YFSETQ. The CDR3 sequence: CASRRTSGSAYNEQFF. CDR3 nucleotide sequence: TGCGCCAGCAGACGGACTAGCGGGAGTGCGTACAATGAGCAGTTCTTC.

Turning to this clone: An end of the junction does not agree with germline; a read error may underlie this. The chain has TRBV30 and TRBJ2-7; TRBD2 might be the D (7 bases). CDR3 length: 14 amino acids. Germline V lookup: CDR1 GTSNPN, CDR2 SVGIG (reference sequence). In nucleotides, the CDR3 is TGTGCCTGGAGTGTCCCTAGCGGTGCCTACGAGGGGGACTTC. Translating it yields CAWSVPSGAYEGDF.

The chain has TRBV7-9 and TRBJ2-7; 7 positions match TRBD1. The J segment lost 2 bases and the V segment lost 0 bases, leaving 4 bases of the junction unmatched. CDR1 is SEHNR and CDR2 is FQNEAQ in the germline V gene (reference sequence). There are 15 residues in the CDR3. The CDR3 loop is CASSLARQGTYEQYF. The CDR3 DNA reads as TGTGCCAGCAGCTTAGCGAGACAGGGCACCTACGAGCAGTACTTC.

V is TRBV30 and J is TRBJ2-1; TRBD1 is a possible D gene (6 bases). The germline V gene has CDR1 GTSNPN and CDR2 SVGIG (reference sequence). The CDR3 has 14 residues. Trimming cost V 1 base and J 8 bases, with 15 bases left between them. CDR3 protein: CAWSARTAYDEQFF. The CDR3 DNA is TGTGCCTGGAGTGCCCGGACAGCATATGATGAGCAGTTCTTC.

The rearrangement uses TRBV20-1 and TRBJ2-1; 11 bases match TRBD2. The CDR3 contains 16 residues. Per germline, CDR1 DFQATT and CDR2 SNEGSKA (reference sequence). The J segment lost 0 bases and the V segment lost 3 bases, leaving 4 bases of the junction unmatched. The CDR3 DNA reads as TGCAGTGCTAGTACTAGCGGGAGCCTCTCCTACAATGAGCAGTTCTTC. Translation: CSASTSGSLSYNEQFF.

The rearrangement joins TRBV5-1 to TRBJ2-3; 11 nucleotides align to TRBD2. Germline trimming cut 3 bases from V and 4 bases from J; bases unmatched to any gene: 4. Germline CDR1 SGHRS, CDR2 YFSETQ. This CDR3 is built from 15 residues. The CDR3 is CASSSLAGAPDTQYF. The CDR3 DNA is TGCGCCAGCAGCTCACTAGCGGGGGCCCCAGATACGCAGTATTTT.

This clone was recorded once. The V and J genes are TRBV11-1 and TRBJ2-7; 8 bases match TRBD1. CDR1 is SGHAT, CDR2 FQDESV, per germline (reference sequence). The ends lost 3 bases at V and 2 bases at J; junction bases unmatched: 6. CDR3 length: 15 amino acids. The CDR3 loop is CASSFPGQDTYEQYF. CDR3 DNA: TGTGCCAGCAGCTTCCCGGGACAGGACACCTACGAGCAGTACTTC.